A selection of T cell receptor beta chains follows, all from one sample in a study of shared clonotypes between healthy human individuals. TCRdb's copy holds only in-frame clones and misses some; the assay was immunoSEQ multiplex PCR. In the table there are about 2.4 million clones, 90% to 95% of which are singletons. Sequencing used naive CD4+ T cells sorted from blood. The receptors were gathered from a man aged 18 to 35 in good health. Each CDR3 is given with its conserved first and last residue. The D gene is left open where the match is weak. Size is stated for part of the rows, as once, few or many counts, or as a class when the clone is expanded.

v_gene	abundance	d_gene	j_gene	CDR3nt	CDR3aa
TRBV5-4	-	TRBD1	TRBJ2-2	TGTGCCAGCAGCTTGGGGACAGGGTGGGACACCGGGGAGCTGTTTTTT	CASSLGTGWDTGELFF
TRBV30	once	-	TRBJ1-5	TGTGCCTGGAGTGTGTCCAATAGCAATCAGCCCCAGCATTTT	CAWSVSNSNQPQHF
TRBV10-1	-	-	TRBJ2-7	TGCGCCAGCAGTGAGTCGCCCAGGGACTACGAGCAGTACTTC	CASSESPRDYEQYF
TRBV10-3	once	-	TRBJ1-1	TGTGCCATCCAGGGATTCGATTCTGAAGCTTTCTTT	CAIQGFDSEAFF
TRBV2	-	TRBD1	TRBJ2-7	TGTGCCAGCAGTGCGTGGTCGACAGGGGCCTCCTACGAGCAGTACTTC	CASSAWSTGASYEQYF
TRBV19	-	-	TRBJ1-1	TGTGCCAGTAGTGGAAGGGGGTGGACTGAAGCTTTCTTT	CASSGRGWTEAFF
TRBV11-2	-	-	TRBJ2-5	TGTGCCAGCACCCCGGAGCACCTGGGAGCGACCCAGTACTTC	CASTPEHLGATQYF
TRBV28	-	-	TRBJ1-1	TGTGCCAGCAGTGGACCGGGACCCCGAATGAACACTGAAGCTTTCTTT	CASSGPGPRMNTEAFF
TRBV6-1	-	TRBD1	TRBJ1-2	TGTGCCAGCAGATCCGGGACAGGGATTCACTATGGCTACACCTTC	CASRSGTGIHYGYTF
TRBV7-8	-	TRBD1	TRBJ1-2	TGTGCCAGCAGCTTAGGGGACAGGGCCTATGGCTACACCTTC	CASSLGDRAYGYTF
TRBV6-5	-	-	TRBJ2-5	TGTGCCAGCAGTAGACTCATCCTAGAGACCCAGTACTTC	CASSRLILETQYF
TRBV5-1	-	-	TRBJ1-1	TGCGCCAGCAGCGTAACCGCCAGCGCCGACACTGAAGCTTTCTTT	CASSVTASADTEAFF
TRBV6-1	-	-	TRBJ1-5	TGTGCCAGCAGTGAGCAGGGTGGGCAGCCCCAGCATTTT	CASSEQGGQPQHF
TRBV6-5	-	TRBD1	TRBJ2-7	TGTGCCGCCCGGGACAGGGAATCCTACGAGCAGTACTTC	CAARDRESYEQYF
TRBV2	-	TRBD2	TRBJ2-1	TGTGCCAGCAGCACTGAGTTAGCGGGAGAGCCGATCGAGTTCTACAATGAGCAGTTCTTC	CASSTELAGEPIEFYNEQFF
TRBV5-1	-	TRBD2	TRBJ2-2	TGCGCCAGCAGCTTGGTCCGGGGGGGCACCCGCGAGGAGCTGTTTTTT	CASSLVRGGTREELFF
TRBV7-8	once	-	TRBJ1-1	TGTGCCAGCAGCTCAGATGGGGGGCGCGGGAAAGCTTTCTTT	CASSSDGGRGKAFF